This T cell receptor (beta chain) was sequenced during a study of cytomegalovirus exposure and HLA in healthy donors. The CDR3 is 15 amino acids. CDR1 is SGHRS, CDR2 YFSETQ, per germline. J lost 5 bases, V lost 0 bases, and 4 bases had no gene match. Concerning this clone: Its antigen remains unidentified. The sample holds other DNA sequences that translate to the same CDR3.

General observations from the study: Among donors in an Asian-associated ancestry cluster, a later analysis reportedly found fewer N-insertions than the roughly 670-donor mean.

In the PCR, 60 Vbeta and 13 Jbeta primers were used. The assay was immunoSEQ multiplex PCR, and TCRdb's table has in-frame clones only and misses some. The table shows 150,000 to 200,000 clones, with roughly 85% occurring only once. The sequencing sample was made of PBMCs. The chain has TRBV5-1 and TRBJ2-5; TRBD1 agrees at 10 bases. This sequence originates from a woman in her forties or fifties in good health and CMV-seropositive. CDR3 sequence reads: CASSLAGTGDETQYF. The CDR3 DNA sequence: TGCGCCAGCAGCTTGGCCGGGACAGGGGACGAGACCCAGTACTTC. The variable domain in full, completed from reference TRBV5-1 and TRBJ2-5, reads KAGVTQTPRYLIKTRGQQVTLSCSPISGHRSVSWYQQTPGQGLQFLFEYFSETQRNKGNFPGRFSGRQFSNSRSEMNVSTLELGDSALYLCASSLAGTGDETQYFGPGTRLLVL.